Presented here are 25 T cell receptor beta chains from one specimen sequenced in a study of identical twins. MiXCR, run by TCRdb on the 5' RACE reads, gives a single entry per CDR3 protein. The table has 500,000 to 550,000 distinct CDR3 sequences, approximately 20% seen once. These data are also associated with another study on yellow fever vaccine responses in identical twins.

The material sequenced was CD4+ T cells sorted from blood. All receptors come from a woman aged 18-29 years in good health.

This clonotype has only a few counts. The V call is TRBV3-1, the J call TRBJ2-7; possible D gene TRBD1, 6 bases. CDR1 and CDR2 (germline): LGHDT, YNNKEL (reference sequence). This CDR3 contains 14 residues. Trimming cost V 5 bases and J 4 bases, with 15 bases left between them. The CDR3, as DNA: TGTGCCAGCAGCTACTCCCCAGGGGCGTACGAGCAGTACTTC. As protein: CASSYSPGAYEQYF.

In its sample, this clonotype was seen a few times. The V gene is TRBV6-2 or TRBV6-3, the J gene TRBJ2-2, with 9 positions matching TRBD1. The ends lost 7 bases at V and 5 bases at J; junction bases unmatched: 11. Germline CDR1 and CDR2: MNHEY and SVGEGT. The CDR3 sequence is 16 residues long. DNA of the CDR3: TGTGCCAGCATCAACAAGGGACAGGGCTGGACCGGGGAGCTGTTTTTT. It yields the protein CASINKGQGWTGELFF.

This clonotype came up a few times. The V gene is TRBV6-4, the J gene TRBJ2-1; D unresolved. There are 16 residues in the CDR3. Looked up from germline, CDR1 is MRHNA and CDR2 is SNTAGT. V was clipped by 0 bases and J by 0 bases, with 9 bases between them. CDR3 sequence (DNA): TGTGCCAGCAGTGACTCAAGCCCTAGCTCCTACAATGAGCAGTTCTTC. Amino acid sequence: CASSDSSPSSYNEQFF.

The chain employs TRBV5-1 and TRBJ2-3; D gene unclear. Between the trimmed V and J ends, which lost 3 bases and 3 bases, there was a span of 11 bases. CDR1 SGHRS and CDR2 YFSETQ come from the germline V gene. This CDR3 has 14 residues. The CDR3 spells CASSSTLGTDTQYF. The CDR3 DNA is TGCGCCAGCAGCTCCACCCTAGGAACAGATACGCAGTATTTT.

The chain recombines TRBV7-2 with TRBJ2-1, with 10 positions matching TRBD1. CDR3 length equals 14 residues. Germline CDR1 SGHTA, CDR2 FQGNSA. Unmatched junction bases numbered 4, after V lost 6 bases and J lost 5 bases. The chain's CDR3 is CASRRTGGNNEQFF. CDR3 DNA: TGTGCCAGCAGACGGACAGGGGGGAACAATGAGCAGTTCTTC.

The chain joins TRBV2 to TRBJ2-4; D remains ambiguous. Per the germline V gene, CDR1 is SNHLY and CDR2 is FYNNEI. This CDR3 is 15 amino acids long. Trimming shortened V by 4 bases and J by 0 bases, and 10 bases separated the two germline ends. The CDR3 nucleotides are TGTGCCAGCAGTGGAGGCAGGCTAGCCAAAAACATTCAGTACTTC. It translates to CASSGGRLAKNIQYF.

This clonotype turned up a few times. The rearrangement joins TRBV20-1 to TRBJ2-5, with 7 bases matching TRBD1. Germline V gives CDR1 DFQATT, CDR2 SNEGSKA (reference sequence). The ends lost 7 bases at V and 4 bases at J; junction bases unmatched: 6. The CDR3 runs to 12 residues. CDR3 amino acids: CSVRDSRETQYF. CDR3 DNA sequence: TGCAGTGTCCGGGACAGTAGAGAGACCCAGTACTTC.

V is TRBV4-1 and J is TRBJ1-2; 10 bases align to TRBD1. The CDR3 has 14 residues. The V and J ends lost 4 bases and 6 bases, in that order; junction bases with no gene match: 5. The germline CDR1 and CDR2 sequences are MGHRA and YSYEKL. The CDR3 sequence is CASSPAGQGDGYTF. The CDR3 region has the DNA TGCGCCAGCAGCCCCGCCGGACAGGGGGATGGCTACACCTTC.

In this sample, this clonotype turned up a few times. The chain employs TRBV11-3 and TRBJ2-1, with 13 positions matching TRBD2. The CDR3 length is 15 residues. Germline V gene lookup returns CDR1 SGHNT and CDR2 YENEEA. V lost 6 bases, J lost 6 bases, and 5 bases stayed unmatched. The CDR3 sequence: CASSFWTSGSNEQFF. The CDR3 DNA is TGTGCCAGCAGTTTCTGGACTAGCGGGAGCAATGAGCAGTTCTTC.

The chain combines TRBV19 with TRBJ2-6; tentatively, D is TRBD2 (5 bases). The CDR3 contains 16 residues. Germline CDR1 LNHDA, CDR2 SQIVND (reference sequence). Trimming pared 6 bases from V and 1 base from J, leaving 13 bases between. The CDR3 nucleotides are TGTGCCAGTAGGGAGGCTCGGGTGTCTGGGGCCAACGTCCTGACTTTC. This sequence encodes CASREARVSGANVLTF.

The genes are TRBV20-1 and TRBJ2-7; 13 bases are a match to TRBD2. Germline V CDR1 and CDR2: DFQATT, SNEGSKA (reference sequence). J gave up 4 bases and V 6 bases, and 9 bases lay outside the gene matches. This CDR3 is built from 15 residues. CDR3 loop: CSAPIPGLAGYEQYF. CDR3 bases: TGCAGTGCCCCGATACCGGGACTAGCGGGATACGAGCAGTACTTC.

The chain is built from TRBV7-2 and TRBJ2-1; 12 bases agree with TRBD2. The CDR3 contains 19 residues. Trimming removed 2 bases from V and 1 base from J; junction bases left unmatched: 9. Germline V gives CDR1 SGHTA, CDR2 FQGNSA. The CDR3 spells CASSLTLAGGPGSYNEQFF. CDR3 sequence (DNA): TGTGCCAGCAGCTTAACGCTAGCGGGGGGGCCGGGGTCCTACAATGAGCAGTTCTTC.

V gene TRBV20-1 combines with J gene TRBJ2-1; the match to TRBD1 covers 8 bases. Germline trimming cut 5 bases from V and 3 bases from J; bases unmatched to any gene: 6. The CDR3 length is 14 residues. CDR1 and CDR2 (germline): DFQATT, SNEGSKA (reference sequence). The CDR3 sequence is CSAARQGNYNEQFF. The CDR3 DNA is TGCAGTGCTGCGAGACAGGGGAACTACAATGAGCAGTTCTTC.

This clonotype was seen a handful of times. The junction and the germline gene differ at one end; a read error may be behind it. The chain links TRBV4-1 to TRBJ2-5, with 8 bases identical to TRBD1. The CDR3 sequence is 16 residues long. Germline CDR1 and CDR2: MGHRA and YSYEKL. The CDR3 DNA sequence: TGCGCCAGCAGTCAAGGTGACAGGGGCCAAGCGGAGACCCAGTACTTC. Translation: CASSQGDRGQAETQYF.

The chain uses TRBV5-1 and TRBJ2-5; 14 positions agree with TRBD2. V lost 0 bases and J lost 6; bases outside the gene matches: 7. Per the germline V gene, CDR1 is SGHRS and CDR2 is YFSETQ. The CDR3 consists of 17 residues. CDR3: CASSLAMTSGGAKTQYF. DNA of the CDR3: TGCGCCAGCAGCTTGGCAATGACTAGCGGGGGGGCCAAGACCCAGTACTTC.

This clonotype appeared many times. The CDR3 spells CASSNRDRNAKDTQYF. The CDR3 bases are TGCGCCAGCAGCAACCGGGACAGGAATGCGAAAGATACGCAGTATTTT. The genes are TRBV4-1 and TRBJ2-3; TRBD1 aligns across 8 bases. The length of the CDR3 is 16 residues. CDR1 and CDR2 (germline): MGHRA, YSYEKL. J gave up 5 bases and V 5 bases, and 12 bases lay outside the gene matches.

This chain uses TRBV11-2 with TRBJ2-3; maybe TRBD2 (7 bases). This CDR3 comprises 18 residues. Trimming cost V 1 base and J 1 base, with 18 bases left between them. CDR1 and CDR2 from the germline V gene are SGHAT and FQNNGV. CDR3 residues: CASSLGRGAFSGTDTQYF. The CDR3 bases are TGTGCCAGCAGCTTAGGCCGGGGGGCATTCTCGGGCACAGATACGCAGTATTTT.

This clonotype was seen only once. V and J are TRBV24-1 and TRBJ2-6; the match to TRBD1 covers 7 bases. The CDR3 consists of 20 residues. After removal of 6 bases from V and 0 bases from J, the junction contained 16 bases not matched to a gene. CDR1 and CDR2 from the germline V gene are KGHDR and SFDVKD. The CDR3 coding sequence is TGTGCCACCAGTCCGGGCCCCCGCACAGGGGCCAACTCTGGGGCCAACGTCCTGACTTTC. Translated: CATSPGPRTGANSGANVLTF.

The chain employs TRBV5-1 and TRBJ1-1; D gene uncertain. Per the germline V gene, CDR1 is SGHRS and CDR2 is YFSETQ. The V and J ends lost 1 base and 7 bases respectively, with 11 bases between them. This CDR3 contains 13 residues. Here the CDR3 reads CASSLIGQVEAFF. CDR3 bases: TGCGCCAGCAGCTTGATCGGCCAAGTTGAAGCTTTCTTT.

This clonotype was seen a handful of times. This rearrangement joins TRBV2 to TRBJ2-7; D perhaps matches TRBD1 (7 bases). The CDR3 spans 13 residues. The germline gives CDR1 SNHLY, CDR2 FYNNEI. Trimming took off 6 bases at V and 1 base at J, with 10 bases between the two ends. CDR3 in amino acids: CASRTGTSYEQYV. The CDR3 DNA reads TGTGCCAGCAGGACAGGGACTTCCTACGAGCAGTACGTC.

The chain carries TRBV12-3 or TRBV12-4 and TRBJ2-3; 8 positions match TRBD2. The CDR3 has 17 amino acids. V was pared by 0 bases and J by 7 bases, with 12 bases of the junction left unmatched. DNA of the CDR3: TGTGCCAGCAGTTTAGCGGCGACTAGCGCCGGAGGGAATACGCAGTATTTT. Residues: CASSLAATSAGGNTQYF.

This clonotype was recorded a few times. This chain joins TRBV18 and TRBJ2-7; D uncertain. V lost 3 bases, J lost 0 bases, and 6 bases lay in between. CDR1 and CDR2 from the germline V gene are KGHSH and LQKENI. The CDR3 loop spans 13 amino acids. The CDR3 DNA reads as TGTGCCAGCTCACCTATGGTCTCCTACGAGCAGTACTTC. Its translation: CASSPMVSYEQYF.

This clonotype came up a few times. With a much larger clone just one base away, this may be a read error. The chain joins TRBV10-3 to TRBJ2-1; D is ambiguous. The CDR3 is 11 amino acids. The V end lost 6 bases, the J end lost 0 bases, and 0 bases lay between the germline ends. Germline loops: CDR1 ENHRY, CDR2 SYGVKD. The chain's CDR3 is CAISSYNEQFF. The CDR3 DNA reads TGTGCCATCAGCTCCTACAATGAGCAGTTCTTC.

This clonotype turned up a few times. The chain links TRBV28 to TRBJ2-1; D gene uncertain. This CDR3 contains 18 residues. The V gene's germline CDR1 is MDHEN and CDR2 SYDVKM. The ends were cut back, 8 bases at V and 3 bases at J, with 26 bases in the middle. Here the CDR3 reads CASPPSINARLGYNEQFF. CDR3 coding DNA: TGTGCCAGCCCCCCGTCTATCAATGCGCGCCTAGGCTACAATGAGCAGTTCTTC.

As DNA, the CDR3 is TGTGCCAGCAGTTTTGGAGGAAACTACGAGCAGTACGTC. This gives the protein CASSFGGNYEQYV. The genes are TRBV12-3 or TRBV12-4 and TRBJ2-7, with D perhaps matching TRBD2 (5 bases). The V gene lost 3 bases and the J gene lost 3 bases, with 9 bases spanning the gap. The CDR3 extends over 13 amino acids.